The entry that follows covers one TCR beta chain sequence. Exposed study participants had met a COVID-19 case within 2 weeks before entry. Measured with immunoSEQ multiplex PCR; TCRdb has only the in-frame clones, and not every one. The sample carries 250,000 to 400,000 clones, around 85% recorded once. The data stem from a study of blood T cell repertoires in COVID-19. Sequencing input: PBMCs or T cells enriched from blood (not recorded which). This sequence was found in a woman in her thirties who had been exposed to COVID-19.

As DNA, the CDR3 is TGTGCCAGCAGTTACGATCGGACAACGGGTTCACCCCTCCACTTT. It yields the protein CASSYDRTTGSPLHF. The chain couples TRBV6-5 to TRBJ1-6; tentative D call: TRBD1 (5 bases). Trimming pared 2 bases from V and 9 bases from J, leaving 14 bases between. Germline CDR1 and CDR2: MNHEY and SVGAGI. CDR3 size: 15 residues.